A selection of T cell receptor beta chains follows, all from one sample in a study of molecular identifiers for immune sequencing clone quantification. From the PCR reads, TCRdb called clonotypes with MiXCR, one entry per CDR3 protein. This table holds over 90,000 distinct CDR3 sequences, about 35% found once. Source material: naive CD8+ T cells from blood, with Jurkat cell RNA spiked in. These receptors originate from a human donor in good health. Some libraries in this study had Jurkat cell RNA spiked in. Each CDR3 is given with its conserved first and last residue. A D gene is named only where the DNA matches it firmly. Clone size is shown for a subset of rows, as once, few, many or a class of expanded clone.

CDR3,DNA,D,J,size,V
CASRLFPSGPTDTQYF,TGTGCCAGCAGGTTATTTCCTAGCGGGCCCACAGATACGCAGTATTTT,TRBD2,TRBJ2-3,.,TRBV28
CASSGGLDTQYF,TGTGCCAGCAGCGGAGGCCTGGATACGCAGTATTTT,.,TRBJ2-3,once,TRBV5-3
CASSMVTGELFF,TGTGCCAGCTCAATGGTCACCGGGGAGCTGTTTTTT,.,TRBJ2-2,.,TRBV12-3/TRBV12-4
CASSESQTGLTEAFF,TGCGCCAGCAGTGAGTCTCAAACAGGGTTGACTGAAGCTTTCTTT,.,TRBJ1-1,.,TRBV10-1
CASSYTFGVAGELFF,TGTGCCAGCAGTTATACGTTCGGTGTAGCCGGGGAGCTGTTTTTT,.,TRBJ2-2,many,TRBV6-2/TRBV6-3
CSARSGESSSYEQYF,TGCAGTGCTAGGTCGGGAGAAAGCAGCTCCTACGAGCAGTACTTC,.,TRBJ2-7,few,TRBV20-1
CAIDSPGLAGVSWETQYF,TGTGCCATCGACTCACCGGGACTAGCGGGAGTATCGTGGGAGACCCAGTACTTC,TRBD2,TRBJ2-5,many,TRBV7-9
CASSPGTEVGQFF,TGTGCCAGCAGCCCGGGGACTGAGGTTGGGCAGTTCTTC,.,TRBJ2-1,many,TRBV9
CASSWGYPGDQYF,TGTGCCAGCAGCTGGGGCTACCCGGGGGACCAGTACTTC,.,TRBJ2-5,.,TRBV11-3
CASSQDASGTYEQYF,TGCGCCAGCAGCCAAGACGCTAGCGGGACCTACGAGCAGTACTTC,TRBD2,TRBJ2-7,.,TRBV4-3
CASSYDQDRGDTEAFF,TGTGCCAGCAGTTACGACCAGGACAGGGGGGACACTGAAGCTTTCTTT,TRBD1,TRBJ1-1,.,TRBV6-5
CASRGDTQYF,TGTGCCAGCAGAGGGGATACGCAGTATTTT,.,TRBJ2-3,many,TRBV12-3/TRBV12-4
CASSEDRFFYGYTF,TGCGCCAGCAGCGAAGACAGATTTTTTTATGGCTACACCTTC,.,TRBJ1-2,.,TRBV4-3
CASSQDSGNQPQHF,TGCGCCAGCAGCCAAGATTCCGGTAATCAGCCCCAGCATTTT,.,TRBJ1-5,many,TRBV4-1
CASSLGTQSGNQPQHF,TGTGCCAGCAGCCTAGGGACACAGTCGGGCAATCAGCCCCAGCATTTT,.,TRBJ1-5,.,TRBV4-2
CASSQDGGLEDEQYF,TGCGCCAGCAGCCAAGATGGGGGGCTAGAGGACGAGCAGTACTTC,.,TRBJ2-7,.,TRBV4-1